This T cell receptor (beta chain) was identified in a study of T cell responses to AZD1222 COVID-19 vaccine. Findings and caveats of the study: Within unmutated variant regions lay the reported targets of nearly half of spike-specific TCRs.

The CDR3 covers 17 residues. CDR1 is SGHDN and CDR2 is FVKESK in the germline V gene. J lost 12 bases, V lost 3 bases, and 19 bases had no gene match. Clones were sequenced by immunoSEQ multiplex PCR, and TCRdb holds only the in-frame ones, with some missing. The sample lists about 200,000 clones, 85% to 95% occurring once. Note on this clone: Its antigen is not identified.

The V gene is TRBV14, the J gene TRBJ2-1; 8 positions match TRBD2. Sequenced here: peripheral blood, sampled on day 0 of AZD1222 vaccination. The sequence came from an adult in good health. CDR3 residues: CASSHVSGAGATMTQFF. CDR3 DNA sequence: TGTGCCAGCAGCCACGTCTCGGGAGCGGGGGCTACAATGACGCAGTTCTTC.